The following is a T cell receptor beta chain sequence with its context. By sample share, this clonotype is medium-sized (0.01 to 0.1%). This receptor's antigen is unknown. Base qualities are not at hand, and no much larger clone is one base apart. Looking up the germline V gene yields CDR1 MDHEN and CDR2 SYDVKM. Between the V and J ends, shortened by 8 bases and 5 bases respectively, the junction contains 19 bases. Inclusive of the bounding cysteine and phenylalanine, the CDR3 is 15 residues long. The kept DNA is CDR3 alone, 45 bases in frame from the first base. These data originate in a study of T cell repertoires and leukemia-associated antigens (dated by TCRdb to the late 2010s). In terms of the full investigation: Each sample yielded about 5.1 to 6.6 million read pairs and roughly 3.3 to 5.0 million effective reads, some 16 million effective reads overall. Using in vitro peptide stimulation of healthy T cells, the study sought to determine the antigen recognized by a TCR Vbeta21 clone earlier detected in CML patients. The investigation overall reported the following: No significant differences among the four groups were observed in the numbers of Vbeta genes (about 60), Jbeta genes (about 15), VDJ rearrangements, or unique CDR3s. The antigen specificity and function of the expanded clones were not directly tested and needed further investigation.

As a first step, CD3+ T cells were rested overnight at approximately 2.3 million cells/mL in RPMI 1640 lacking fetal bovine serum. Following the manufacturer's instructions, MACS immunomagnetic beads were used to pull CD3+ T cells out of the PBMCs. Total RNA was extracted from the cultured T cells using TRIzol reagent. TCRbeta libraries were amplified from RNA by 5' rapid amplification of cDNA ends (5'RACE). Library concentration and integrity were checked with Qubit, an Agilent instrument, and quantitative PCR before sequencing. A commercial service provider sequenced the qualified libraries on Illumina HiSeq or MiSeq. The study's processing was this. MiXCR version 1.8.2 was used to identify TCR sequences in each sample. Qualified clones required a CDR3 longer than four amino acids, an in-frame nucleotide length, and no stop codon. A read containing the complete CDR3 structure was counted as an effective read. RT-PCR with 24 Vbeta primers, GeneScan spectratyping, and Sanger sequencing were used to validate expanded clones. TCRdb reprocessing: public reads trimmed at Q25 with fastp, clones called with MiXCR, in-frame beta chains kept. Rows are unified per CDR3 protein, each entry keeping the most common DNA and genes. The V and J calls were determined by TCRdb, not by the authors. Here the sample has about 15,000 distinct CDR3 sequences; approximately 42% occur a single time. Around 9% of the sample rests with the top ten.

The material sequenced was CD3+ T cells sorted from blood and cultured. The clonotype originates from a female donor in good health. The sequence links TRBV28 to TRBJ2-1, and perhaps TRBD1 as D gene, on 5 matching bases. The DNA is TGTGCCAGCCCCCCCCAGGGTATACGAGACAATGAGCAGTTCTTC. This is translated as CASPPQGIRDNEQFF.